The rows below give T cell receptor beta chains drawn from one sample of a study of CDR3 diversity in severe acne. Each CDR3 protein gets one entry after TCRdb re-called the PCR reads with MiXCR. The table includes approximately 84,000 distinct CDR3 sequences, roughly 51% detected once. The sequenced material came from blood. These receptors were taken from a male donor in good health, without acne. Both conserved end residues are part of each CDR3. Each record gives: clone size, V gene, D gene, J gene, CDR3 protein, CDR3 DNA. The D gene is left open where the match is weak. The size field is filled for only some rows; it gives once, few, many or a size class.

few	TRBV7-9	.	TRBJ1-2	CASSSQSDRYYGYTF	TGTGCCAGCAGCTCGCAATCAGACCGATACTATGGCTACACCTTC
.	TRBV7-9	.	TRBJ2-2	CASSPPSHDGELFF	TGTGCCAGCAGCCCCCCCTCCCACGACGGGGAGCTGTTTTTT
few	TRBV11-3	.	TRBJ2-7	CASSLSTLAASEQYF	TGTGCCAGCAGCTTAAGCACCCTGGCCGCTTCCGAGCAGTACTTC
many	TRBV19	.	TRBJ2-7	CASSIALVHEQYF	TGTGCCAGTAGTATAGCCCTAGTCCACGAGCAGTACTTC
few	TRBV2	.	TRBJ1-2	CASSESGSANYGYTF	TGTGCCAGCAGTGAATCTGGAAGTGCTAACTATGGCTACACCTTC
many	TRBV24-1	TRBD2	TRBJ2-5	CATRARGGEETQYF	TGTGCCACCAGGGCCCGGGGGGGGGAAGAGACCCAGTACTTC
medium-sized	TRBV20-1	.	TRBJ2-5	CSASSGQETQYF	TGCAGTGCTAGTAGCGGCCAAGAGACCCAGTACTTC
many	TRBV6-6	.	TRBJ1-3	CASFGNTIYF	TGTGCCTCTTTCGGAAACACCATATATTTT
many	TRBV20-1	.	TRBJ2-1	CSARGGQGSYNEQFF	TGCAGTGCTAGAGGGGGGCAGGGGTCCTACAATGAGCAGTTCTTC
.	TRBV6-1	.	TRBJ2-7	CASSERAEGTETYEQYF	TGTGCCAGCAGTGAAAGAGCGGAGGGGACAGAGACCTACGAGCAGTACTTC
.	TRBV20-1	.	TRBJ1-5	CSARVPGRDETQHF	TGCAGTGCTAGAGTTCCGGGACGGGACGAGACCCAGCATTTT